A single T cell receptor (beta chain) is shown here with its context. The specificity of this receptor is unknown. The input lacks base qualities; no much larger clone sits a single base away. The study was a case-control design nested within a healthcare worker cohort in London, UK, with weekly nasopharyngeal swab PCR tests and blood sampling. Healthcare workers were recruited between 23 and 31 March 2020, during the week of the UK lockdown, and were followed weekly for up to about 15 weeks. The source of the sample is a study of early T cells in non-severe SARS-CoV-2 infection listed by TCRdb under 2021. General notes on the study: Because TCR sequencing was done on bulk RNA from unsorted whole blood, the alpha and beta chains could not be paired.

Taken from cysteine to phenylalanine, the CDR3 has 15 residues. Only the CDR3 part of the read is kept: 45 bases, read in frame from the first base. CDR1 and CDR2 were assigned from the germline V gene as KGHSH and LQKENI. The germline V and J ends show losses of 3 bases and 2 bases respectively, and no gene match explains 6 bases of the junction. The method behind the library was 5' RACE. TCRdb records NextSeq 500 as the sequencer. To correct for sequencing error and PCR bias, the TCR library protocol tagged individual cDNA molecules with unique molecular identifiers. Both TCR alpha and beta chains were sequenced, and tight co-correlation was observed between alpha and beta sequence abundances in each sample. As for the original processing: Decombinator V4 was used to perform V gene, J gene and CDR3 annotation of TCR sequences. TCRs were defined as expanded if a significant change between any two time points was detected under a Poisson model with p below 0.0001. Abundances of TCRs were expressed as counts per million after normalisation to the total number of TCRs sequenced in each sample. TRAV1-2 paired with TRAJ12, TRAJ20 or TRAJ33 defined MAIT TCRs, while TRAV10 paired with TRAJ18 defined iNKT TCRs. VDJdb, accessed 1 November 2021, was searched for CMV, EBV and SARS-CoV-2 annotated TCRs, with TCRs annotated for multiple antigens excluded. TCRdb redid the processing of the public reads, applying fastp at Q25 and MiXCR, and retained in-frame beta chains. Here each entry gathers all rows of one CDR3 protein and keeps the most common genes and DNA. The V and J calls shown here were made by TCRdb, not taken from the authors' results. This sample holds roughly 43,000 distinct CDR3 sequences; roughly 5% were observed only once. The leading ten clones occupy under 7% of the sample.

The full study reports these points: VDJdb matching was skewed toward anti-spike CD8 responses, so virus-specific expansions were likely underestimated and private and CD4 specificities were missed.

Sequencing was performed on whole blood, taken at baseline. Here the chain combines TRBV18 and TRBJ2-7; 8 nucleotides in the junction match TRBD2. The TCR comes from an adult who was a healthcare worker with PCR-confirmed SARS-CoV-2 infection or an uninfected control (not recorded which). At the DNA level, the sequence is TGTGCCAGCTCACCCCCGGGACTAGTGACCTACGAGCAGTACTTC. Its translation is CASSPPGLVTYEQYF.